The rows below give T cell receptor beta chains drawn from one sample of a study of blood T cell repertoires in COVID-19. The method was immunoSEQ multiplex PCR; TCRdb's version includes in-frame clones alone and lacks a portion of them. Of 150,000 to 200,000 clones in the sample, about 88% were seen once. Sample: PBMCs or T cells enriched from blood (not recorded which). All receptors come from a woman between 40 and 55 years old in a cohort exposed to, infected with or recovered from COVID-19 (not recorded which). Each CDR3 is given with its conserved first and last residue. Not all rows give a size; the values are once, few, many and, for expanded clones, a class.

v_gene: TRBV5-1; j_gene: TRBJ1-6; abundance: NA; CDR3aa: CASSLDGQGSNSPLHF
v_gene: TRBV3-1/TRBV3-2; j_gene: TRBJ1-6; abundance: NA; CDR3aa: CASSPYHRDSPLHF
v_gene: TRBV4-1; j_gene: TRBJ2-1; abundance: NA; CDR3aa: CASSQDLGGRAYNEQFF
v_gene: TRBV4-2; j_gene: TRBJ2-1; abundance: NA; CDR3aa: CASSQDPGLEDNEQFF
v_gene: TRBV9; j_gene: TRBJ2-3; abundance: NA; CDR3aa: CASSVTKTAVRTDTQYF
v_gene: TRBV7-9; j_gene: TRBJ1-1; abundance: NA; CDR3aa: CASSLSGGWTEAFF
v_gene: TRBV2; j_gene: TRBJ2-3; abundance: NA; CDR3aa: CASSLRDRALTDTQYF
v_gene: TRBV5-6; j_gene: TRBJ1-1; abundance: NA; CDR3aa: CASSLRRTDTEAFF
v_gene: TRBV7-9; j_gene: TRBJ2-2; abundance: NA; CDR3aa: CASTQTGSANTGELFF
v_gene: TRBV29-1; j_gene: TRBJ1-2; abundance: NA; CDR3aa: CSVEEGLGTGVGYTF
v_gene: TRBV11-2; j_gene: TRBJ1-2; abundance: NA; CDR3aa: CASSLFPQGQSLYGYTF
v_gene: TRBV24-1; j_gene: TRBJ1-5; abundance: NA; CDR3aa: CATSDDRQGATQHF
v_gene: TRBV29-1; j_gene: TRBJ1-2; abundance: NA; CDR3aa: CSVELRRDYGYTF
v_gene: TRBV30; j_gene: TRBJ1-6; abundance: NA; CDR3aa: CAWMAGGGGSPLHF
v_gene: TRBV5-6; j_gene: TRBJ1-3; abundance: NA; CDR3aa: CASRLQGVAGNTIYF
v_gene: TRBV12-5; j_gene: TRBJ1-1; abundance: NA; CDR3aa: CASGFTTGAVWNTEAFF
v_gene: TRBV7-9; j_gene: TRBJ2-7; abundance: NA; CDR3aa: CASSLELTGAYEQYF
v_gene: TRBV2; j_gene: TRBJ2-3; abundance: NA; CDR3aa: CASSAQRDTQYF
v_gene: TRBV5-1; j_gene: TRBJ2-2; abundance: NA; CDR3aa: CASESSGGRTGELFF
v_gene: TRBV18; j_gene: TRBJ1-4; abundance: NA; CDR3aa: CASSPAGLHEKLFF
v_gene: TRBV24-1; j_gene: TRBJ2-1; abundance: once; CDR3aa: CATEDRGRINEQFF
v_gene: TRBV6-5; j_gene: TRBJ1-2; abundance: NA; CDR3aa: CASSRTDIGYGYTF
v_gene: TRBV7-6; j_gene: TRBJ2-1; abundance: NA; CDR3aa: CASSVDSGSGNEQFF
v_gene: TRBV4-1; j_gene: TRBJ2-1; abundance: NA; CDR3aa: CASSLLAGGPHEQFF
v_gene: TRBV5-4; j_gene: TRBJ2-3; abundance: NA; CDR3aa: CASSLAGGLQDTQYF
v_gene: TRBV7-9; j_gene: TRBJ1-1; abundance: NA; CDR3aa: CASSFDRETEAFF
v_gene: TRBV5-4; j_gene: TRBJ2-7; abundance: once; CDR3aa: CASTALGDEQYF
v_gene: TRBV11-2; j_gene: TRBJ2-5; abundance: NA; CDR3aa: CASTGLVKETQYF
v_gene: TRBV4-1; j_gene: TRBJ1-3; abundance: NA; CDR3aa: CASSRSGTGTGNTIYF
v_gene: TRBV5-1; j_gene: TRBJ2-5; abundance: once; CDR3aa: CASSEDSPPQETQYF
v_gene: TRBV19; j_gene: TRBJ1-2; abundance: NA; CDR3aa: CASSRSNRGGNGYTF
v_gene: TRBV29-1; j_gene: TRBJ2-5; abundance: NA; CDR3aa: CSVEFRSGGNQETQYF
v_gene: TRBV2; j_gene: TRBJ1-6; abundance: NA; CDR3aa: CASSPTGRSYNSPLHF
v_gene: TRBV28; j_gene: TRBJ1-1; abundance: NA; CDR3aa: CASSEVRASEAFF
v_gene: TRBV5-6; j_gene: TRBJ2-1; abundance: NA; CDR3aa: CASSLGSSYNEQFF
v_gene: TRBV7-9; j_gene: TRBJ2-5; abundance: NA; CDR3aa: CASSRAGAETQYF
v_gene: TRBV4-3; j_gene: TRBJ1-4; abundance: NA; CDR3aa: CASSPRHRPDNEKLFF
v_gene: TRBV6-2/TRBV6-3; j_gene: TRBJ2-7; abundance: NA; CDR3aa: CASSYGGTHEQYF
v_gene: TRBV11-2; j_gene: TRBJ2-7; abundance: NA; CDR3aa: CASSLPYEQYF
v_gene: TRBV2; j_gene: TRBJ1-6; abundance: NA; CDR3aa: CASSEVGNNSPLHF
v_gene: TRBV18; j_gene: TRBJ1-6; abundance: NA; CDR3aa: CASSPPGQGSSYNSPLHF
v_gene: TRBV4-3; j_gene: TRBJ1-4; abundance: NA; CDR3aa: CASSPTQGDSGEKLFF
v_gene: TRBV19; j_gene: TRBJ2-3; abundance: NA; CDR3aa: CASSGLAASTDTQYF
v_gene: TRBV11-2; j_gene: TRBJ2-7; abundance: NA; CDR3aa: CASSLDHTSSYEQYF
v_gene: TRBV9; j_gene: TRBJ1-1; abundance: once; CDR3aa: CASSATNRVTEAFF
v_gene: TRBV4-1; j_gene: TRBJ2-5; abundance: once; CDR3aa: CASRWGGGPQETQYF
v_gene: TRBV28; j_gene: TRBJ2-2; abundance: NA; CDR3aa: CASSSGLAGTGELFF